Shown below are 2 T cell receptor beta chains from a single sample sequenced in a study of shared clonotypes between healthy human individuals. Naive CD8 cells lacked CD45RO and underwent positive selection for CCR7, leaving out terminally differentiated effector memory CD45RA+ cells. Produced via immunoSEQ multiplex PCR; TCRdb's table is partial and in-frame only. The sample lists roughly 2.1 million clones, approximately 94% occurring once. Sequencing was performed on naive CD8+ T cells from PBMCs. The receptors were gathered from a young man in good health. Some clones in this sample may be carry-over from other donors' samples.

In DNA form, the CDR3 reads TGTGCCAGCAGCAAGGACAGGGTTGCAGATACGCAGTATTTT. Protein: CASSKDRVADTQYF. The chain carries TRBV6-5 and TRBJ2-3, with 8 bases fitting TRBD1. Germline CDR1 MNHEY, CDR2 SVGAGI. This CDR3 region has 14 residues. V was pared by 6 bases and J by 4 bases, with 6 bases of the junction left unmatched.

A note on this clone: Other DNA sequences from this sample encode an identical CDR3 as well. The chain uses TRBV9 and TRBJ2-7, with D unclear. The CDR3 extends over 14 amino acids. Germline assignment: CDR1 SGDLS and CDR2 YYNGEE. With 0 bases removed from V and 0 bases from J, the gap between germline ends came to 7 bases. The DNA of the CDR3 is TGTGCCAGCAGCGTAGGACCCGGCTCCTACGAGCAGTACTTC. Residues: CASSVGPGSYEQYF.